A selection of T cell receptor beta chains follows, all from one sample in a study of control samples from healthy donors and cancer patients. Sequencing used immunoSEQ multiplex PCR; TCRdb keeps in-frame clones, though not all of them. The data contain 99,000 or so clones, about 80% of them seen just once; the ten biggest clones take up over 10%. Sequencing was performed on blood. The receptors here all came from a woman in her forties or fifties in good health. CDR3s include the opening cysteine and the closing phenylalanine or tryptophan. The order of the fields is CDR3 DNA, CDR3 protein, clone size, D gene, J gene, V gene. D genes are given only for firm matches. Not every row has a clone size; where given, it reads once, few, many or a size class.

CDR3 DNA: TGTGCCACCAGCTCCCTACGGGGGGCCGCCGGGGAGCAGTACTTC
CDR3 protein: CATSSLRGAAGEQYF
clone size: .
D gene: .
J gene: TRBJ2-7
V gene: TRBV15

CDR3 DNA: TGTGCCAGTAGTGGAAAAGGGACCGAAGACTCCTACGAGCAGTACTTC
CDR3 protein: CASSGKGTEDSYEQYF
clone size: .
D gene: .
J gene: TRBJ2-7
V gene: TRBV19

CDR3 DNA: TGTGCCAGCAGGCCCACTAGCGGGAGCTACGAGCAGTACTTC
CDR3 protein: CASRPTSGSYEQYF
clone size: few
D gene: TRBD2
J gene: TRBJ2-7
V gene: TRBV7-8

CDR3 DNA: TGTGCCAGCCAGAAAATAGAGACCCAGTACTTC
CDR3 protein: CASQKIETQYF
clone size: .
D gene: .
J gene: TRBJ2-5
V gene: TRBV7-9

CDR3 DNA: TGTGCCAGCTCTCCCCAGACAGGGTCAGCTTTCTTT
CDR3 protein: CASSPQTGSAFF
clone size: .
D gene: TRBD1
J gene: TRBJ1-1
V gene: TRBV18

CDR3 DNA: TGCGCCAGCAGCCAACAACTTACCATCACTGAAGCTTTCTTT
CDR3 protein: CASSQQLTITEAFF
clone size: .
D gene: .
J gene: TRBJ1-1
V gene: TRBV4-3

CDR3 DNA: TGCGCCAGCAGCCGTGGGACTTCCGAGAAACAAGAGACCCAGTACTTC
CDR3 protein: CASSRGTSEKQETQYF
clone size: .
D gene: .
J gene: TRBJ2-5
V gene: TRBV4-3

CDR3 DNA: TGTGCCAGCAGCCAAGTGCAGGAGAATTCACCCCTCCACTTT
CDR3 protein: CASSQVQENSPLHF
clone size: .
D gene: .
J gene: TRBJ1-6
V gene: TRBV14

CDR3 DNA: TGCGCCAGCAGTGACCCACCCAACCCAACTAATGAAAAACTGTTTTTT
CDR3 protein: CASSDPPNPTNEKLFF
clone size: few
D gene: .
J gene: TRBJ1-4
V gene: TRBV10-2

CDR3 DNA: TGTGCCAGCAGTGAAGCGCTTCAAGTAATGAACACTGAAGCTTTCTTT
CDR3 protein: CASSEALQVMNTEAFF
clone size: once
D gene: .
J gene: TRBJ1-1
V gene: TRBV2

CDR3 DNA: TGTGCCAGTAGTATAGATAGGAAGACGGGCTACACCTTC
CDR3 protein: CASSIDRKTGYTF
clone size: .
D gene: .
J gene: TRBJ1-2
V gene: TRBV19

CDR3 DNA: TGTGCCAGCAGTTATCTAGCTGAAGCTTTCTTT
CDR3 protein: CASSYLAEAFF
clone size: .
D gene: .
J gene: TRBJ1-1
V gene: TRBV6-5

CDR3 DNA: TGTGCCAGCAGCGTAGCGGGGACGCTAGGTGGCTACACCTTC
CDR3 protein: CASSVAGTLGGYTF
clone size: .
D gene: .
J gene: TRBJ1-2
V gene: TRBV9

CDR3 DNA: TGTGCCAGCAGCTTAGAAGGACTAGCGGGGACCGGTGGATACAATGAGCAGTTCTTC
CDR3 protein: CASSLEGLAGTGGYNEQFF
clone size: .
D gene: TRBD2
J gene: TRBJ2-1
V gene: TRBV11-3

CDR3 DNA: TGTGCCAGCAGCTCCCCCGGTAATAATTCACCCCTCCACTTT
CDR3 protein: CASSSPGNNSPLHF
clone size: once
D gene: .
J gene: TRBJ1-6
V gene: TRBV28

CDR3 DNA: TGTGCCAGCAGACAGGAGGCTCCCTACGAGCAGTACTTC
CDR3 protein: CASRQEAPYEQYF
clone size: .
D gene: .
J gene: TRBJ2-7
V gene: TRBV12-3/TRBV12-4

CDR3 DNA: TGCGCCAGCAGCTGGGCGGCAGATACGAACACCGGGGAGCTGTTTTTT
CDR3 protein: CASSWAADTNTGELFF
clone size: .
D gene: .
J gene: TRBJ2-2
V gene: TRBV5-1

CDR3 DNA: TGCGCCAGCAGCCAAGAATCGGGGAGTTACACCGGGGAGCTGTTTTTT
CDR3 protein: CASSQESGSYTGELFF
clone size: few
D gene: .
J gene: TRBJ2-2
V gene: TRBV4-3

CDR3 DNA: TGTGCCAGCAGCCATTCCAGGGTTGAAAAACTGTTTTTT
CDR3 protein: CASSHSRVEKLFF
clone size: .
D gene: .
J gene: TRBJ1-4
V gene: TRBV3-1/TRBV3-2

CDR3 DNA: TGCAGCGTAGGAGGACAGGGCGGAACAGATACGCAGTATTTT
CDR3 protein: CSVGGQGGTDTQYF
clone size: .
D gene: TRBD1
J gene: TRBJ2-3
V gene: TRBV29-1

CDR3 DNA: TGTGCCAGTAGTATATCTAGGGGTGGCGAGCAGTACTTC
CDR3 protein: CASSISRGGEQYF
clone size: .
D gene: .
J gene: TRBJ2-7
V gene: TRBV19

CDR3 DNA: TGTGCCAGTAGCACGACAGGGCCCGGGTCTGGGGCCAACGTCCTGACTTTC
CDR3 protein: CASSTTGPGSGANVLTF
clone size: .
D gene: TRBD1
J gene: TRBJ2-6
V gene: TRBV19

CDR3 DNA: TGTGCCAGCAGCTTAGGTCTAGCGACCGGGGAGCTGTTTTTT
CDR3 protein: CASSLGLATGELFF
clone size: .
D gene: .
J gene: TRBJ2-2
V gene: TRBV7-9

CDR3 DNA: TGTGCCAGCAGTCTCGGACAGCGGGAAAAACTGTTTTTT
CDR3 protein: CASSLGQREKLFF
clone size: .
D gene: .
J gene: TRBJ1-4
V gene: TRBV12-3/TRBV12-4

CDR3 DNA: TGTGCCAGCAGCTTGCCTCCGTTTCCAGTCACCGGGGAGCTGTTTTTT
CDR3 protein: CASSLPPFPVTGELFF
clone size: .
D gene: .
J gene: TRBJ2-2
V gene: TRBV5-6

CDR3 DNA: TGTGCCACCAGCAGAGGGGGCGGGGGAGTCTACGAGCAGTACTTC
CDR3 protein: CATSRGGGGVYEQYF
clone size: .
D gene: TRBD2
J gene: TRBJ2-7
V gene: TRBV15

CDR3 DNA: TGTGCCAGCAGTTACGGGGGACCCCAGAGAAACACCATATATTTT
CDR3 protein: CASSYGGPQRNTIYF
clone size: few
D gene: .
J gene: TRBJ1-3
V gene: TRBV6-6

CDR3 DNA: TGTGCCAGCAGCCGAGGACAGGGGGCATATTCACCCCTCCACTTT
CDR3 protein: CASSRGQGAYSPLHF
clone size: .
D gene: TRBD1
J gene: TRBJ1-6
V gene: TRBV14

CDR3 DNA: TGTGCCAGCAGCATAAGCGGGAGGGCTCACAATGAGCAGTTCTTC
CDR3 protein: CASSISGRAHNEQFF
clone size: .
D gene: TRBD2
J gene: TRBJ2-1
V gene: TRBV7-8

CDR3 DNA: TGCGCCAGCAGCTTGGCAGCCTCTAGCACAGATACGCAGTATTTT
CDR3 protein: CASSLAASSTDTQYF
clone size: .
D gene: .
J gene: TRBJ2-3
V gene: TRBV5-1

CDR3 DNA: TGTGCCAGCAGCTTAGATGGTGCAGATACGCAGTATTTT
CDR3 protein: CASSLDGADTQYF
clone size: .
D gene: .
J gene: TRBJ2-3
V gene: TRBV11-3

CDR3 DNA: TGTGCCAGCAGTCACCGGGGACAAGAGACCCAGTACTTC
CDR3 protein: CASSHRGQETQYF
clone size: .
D gene: .
J gene: TRBJ2-5
V gene: TRBV27

CDR3 DNA: TGTGCCAGTAGTCGAACCGGGACAGGGAGTGAAAAACTGTTTTTT
CDR3 protein: CASSRTGTGSEKLFF
clone size: once
D gene: TRBD1
J gene: TRBJ1-4
V gene: TRBV19